Described below is a single T cell receptor beta chain sequence and its context. Its specificity is unknown. The junction shows a germline mismatch at one end, possibly a read error. Despite likely unrecorded immune exposures, the donors were nominally healthy at the time of sampling. PCR used 60 Vbeta primers and 13 Jbeta primers. Method: immunoSEQ multiplex PCR; TCRdb's copy keeps in-frame clones and lacks some. The profile shows about 210,000 clones, just under 80% of them singletons. Looked up from germline, CDR1 is SEHNR and CDR2 is FQNEAQ (reference sequence). The CDR3 consists of 14 residues. This record comes from a study of cytomegalovirus exposure and HLA in healthy donors. Study context: Assignment to the Caucasian-associated ancestry cluster applied to 75% to 85% of the approximately 360 genotyped donors. The study's findings and limits: Both high specificity and high sensitivity reportedly marked the classifier's diagnosis of cytomegalovirus status. Later on, analysis showed that most CMV-associated TCR beta chains appeared to be HLA-restricted.

The chain has TRBV7-9 and TRBJ1-1; D is unresolved. The clonotype was recovered from a boy aged 5-17 years in good health and CMV-seronegative. Sequencing used PBMCs. In DNA form, the CDR3 reads TGTTCCAGCAGCTTAAGCAACAGAGCCACTGAAGCTTTCTTT. Encoded protein: CSSSLSNRATEAFF.